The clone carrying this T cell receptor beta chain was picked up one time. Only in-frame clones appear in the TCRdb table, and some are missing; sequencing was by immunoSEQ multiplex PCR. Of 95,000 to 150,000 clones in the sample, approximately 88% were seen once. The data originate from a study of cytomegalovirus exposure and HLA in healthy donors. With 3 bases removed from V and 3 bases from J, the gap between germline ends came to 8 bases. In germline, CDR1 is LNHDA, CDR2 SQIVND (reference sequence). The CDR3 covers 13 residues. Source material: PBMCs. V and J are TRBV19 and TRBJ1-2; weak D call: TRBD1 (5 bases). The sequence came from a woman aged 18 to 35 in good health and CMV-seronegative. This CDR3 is CASSIGADYGYTF. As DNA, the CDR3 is TGTGCCAGTAGTATTGGGGCGGACTATGGCTACACCTTC.